One sample yielded the 10 T cell receptor beta chains listed below, sequenced in a study of T cells in Graves' hyperthyroidism and ophthalmopathy. Amplified TCR beta CDR3 regions came from RNA transcripts. The HTBI primer set drove a first-round RT-PCR of the TCR CDR3. From the multiplex PCR reads, TCRdb called clonotypes with MiXCR, one entry per CDR3 protein. The sample lists a few hundred thousand distinct CDR3 sequences; approximately 44% were seen once. The sequenced sample was peripheral blood or thyroid tissue (not recorded which). The receptor set was obtained from a woman between 18 and 29 years old with Graves' hyperthyroidism.

The chain couples TRBV7-8 to TRBJ2-5; the match to TRBD2 covers 13 bases. Germline values: CDR1 SGHVS, CDR2 FQNEAQ. J gave up 1 base and V 3 bases, and 5 bases lay outside the gene matches. This CDR3 is 17 amino acids long. CDR3 loop: CASSFGTSGELQETQYF. The CDR3, as DNA: TGTGCCAGCAGCTTCGGGACTAGCGGGGAACTCCAAGAGACCCAGTACTTC.

The chain carries TRBV7-9 and TRBJ2-5, with 8 positions matching TRBD2. The J segment lost 2 bases and the V segment lost 5 bases, leaving 7 bases of the junction unmatched. Germline V lookup: CDR1 SEHNR, CDR2 FQNEAQ (reference sequence). The CDR3 has 15 amino acids. In DNA, the CDR3 is TGTGCCAGCAGCCCCTCAGCGGGAGCTCAAGAGACCCAGTACTTC. Protein product: CASSPSAGAQETQYF.

V gene TRBV7-8 combines with J gene TRBJ2-7; weak D call: TRBD2 (6 bases). The germline gives CDR1 SGHVS, CDR2 FQNEAQ. This CDR3 is built from 13 residues. V was clipped by 5 bases and J by 5 bases, with 13 bases between them. DNA of the CDR3: TGTGCCAGCAGCCAAGGAGGGGTAAACGAGCAGTACTTC. Translation gives CASSQGGVNEQYF.

This chain uses TRBV7-9 with TRBJ1-2; D call uncertain. Germline lookup yields CDR1 SEHNR and CDR2 FQNEAQ (reference sequence). Trimming removed 5 bases at V and 2 bases at J, with 15 bases between. The length of the CDR3 is 15 residues. The CDR3 is CASSQVAAENYGYTF. CDR3 coding DNA: TGTGCCAGCAGCCAAGTTGCGGCGGAGAACTATGGCTACACCTTC.

A note on this clonotype: The CDR3 carries no conserved terminal phenylalanine or tryptophan, so it likely arises from a read error. The chain employs TRBV20-1 and TRBJ1-2; the D gene is possibly TRBD1 (6 bases). The CDR3 length is 13 residues. Deletions cut 1 base from V and 8 bases from J, with 14 bases between. CDR1 DFQATT and CDR2 SNEGSKA come from the germline V gene (reference sequence). The DNA of the CDR3 is TGCAGTGCTAGAGTGGGGGGGCTGGTGGGCTACACCTAC. This translates into CSARVGGLVGYTY.

This clonotype was counted a few times. The J gene is TRBJ1-1, the V gene TRBV14; possible D gene TRBD1, 5 bases. Trimming removed 4 bases from V and 1 base from J, with 10 bases in between. Germline V gene data show CDR1 as SGHDN and CDR2 as FVKESK. This CDR3 has 14 amino acids. The CDR3 spells CASSRDSRNTEAFF. The CDR3 DNA is TGTGCCAGCAGCCGAGACAGCCGGAACACTGAAGCTTTCTTT.

The CDR3 bases are TGTGCCAGCAGTTACCAGGGGAGGGACTACGAGCAGTACTTC. Translated, it gives CASSYQGRDYEQYF. J is TRBJ2-7 and V is TRBV6-5; D might be TRBD2 (7 bases). The ends were cut back, 2 bases at V and 3 bases at J, with 11 bases in the middle. In germline, CDR1 is MNHEY, CDR2 SVGAGI. The CDR3 is 14 residues long.

The rearrangement links TRBV9 to TRBJ2-5; perhaps TRBD2 as D (6 bases). The end of the DNA is better explained by TRBJ2-1, so the J call may be wrong. Germline-derived CDR1 and CDR2 are SGDLS and YYNGEE. This CDR3 has 12 residues. The CDR3 DNA reads as TGTGCCAGCAGCGTAGGGGGGGATGAGCAGTTCTTC. Translated: CASSVGGDEQFF.

This clonotype was counted only a few times. This chain joins TRBV7-2 and TRBJ2-5, with D possibly called TRBD1 or TRBD2 (5 bases each). Trimming left V 6 bases short and J 4 bases short, with 15 bases between. Per germline, CDR1 SGHTA and CDR2 FQGNSA. The CDR3 length is 14 residues. CDR3 protein: CASREDEGRETQYF. CDR3 coding DNA: TGTGCCAGCAGAGAGGACGAGGGGAGAGAGACCCAGTACTTC.

As regards this clonotype: Germline and junction disagree at one end, which may indicate a read error. The gene calls are TRBV9 and TRBJ1-2; no clear D gene. Germline-derived CDR1 and CDR2 are SGDLS and YYNGEE. The CDR3 loop spans 11 amino acids. CDR3 region: CASSADGVLFF. Here the CDR3 DNA reads TGTGCCAGCAGCGCCGACGGCGTACTTTTTTTC.